This T cell receptor beta chain was obtained from a study of blood T cell repertoires in COVID-19. Study at large: Samples taken during acute and convalescent COVID-19 were collected in the United States, Italy and Spain. The analysed material was cDNA or gDNA that came from T cells, B-cell-depleted T cells, or PBMCs.

Methods used by the authors: Reference gene primer amplification yielded estimated nucleated cell counts. Using immunoSEQ multiplex PCR, the repertoire was profiled, and TCRdb retains in-frame clones only, with some absent. V, J and clone size reflect that table, while D and trimming were determined from the DNA. The top ten hold 1.5% to 2% of the sample, which has approximately 170,000 clones, 80% to 90% seen once. The CDR3 length is 14 residues. With 5 bases removed from V and 8 bases from J, the gap between germline ends came to 15 bases. Germline V gene lookup returns CDR1 SEHNR and CDR2 FQNEAQ (reference sequence).

Sequencing used peripheral blood. The V gene is TRBV7-9, the J gene TRBJ1-4; D unclear. The source is a man between 18 and 35 years old who had recovered from COVID-19. For the CDR3, the DNA is TGTGCCAGCAGCCTCGACCCGGGCGGGGAAAAACTGTTTTTT. Encoded protein: CASSLDPGGEKLFF.